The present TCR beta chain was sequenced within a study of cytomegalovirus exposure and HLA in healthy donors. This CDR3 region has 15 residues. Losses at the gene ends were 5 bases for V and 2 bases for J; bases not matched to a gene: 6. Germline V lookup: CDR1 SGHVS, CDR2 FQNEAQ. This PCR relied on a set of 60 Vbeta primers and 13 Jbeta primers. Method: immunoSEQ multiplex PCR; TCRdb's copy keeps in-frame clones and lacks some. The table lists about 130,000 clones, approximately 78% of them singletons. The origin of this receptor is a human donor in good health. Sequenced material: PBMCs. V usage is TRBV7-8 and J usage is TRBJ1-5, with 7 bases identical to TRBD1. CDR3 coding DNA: TGTGCCAGCAGCCAGAGGGACAGCGGCAATCAGCCCCAGCATTTT. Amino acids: CASSQRDSGNQPQHF.